Following are 22 T cell receptor beta chains from one sample sequenced in a study of T-cell reconstitution after alpha-beta-depleted transplantation in children. Unique molecular identifiers were built into the TCRbeta library. TCRdb itself ran the PCR reads through MiXCR, one entry per CDR3 protein. Among 100,000 to 120,000 distinct CDR3 sequences, 6.4% were seen once, and the ten largest hold approximately 25%. The sample in question was PBMCs, mostly from graft donor cells, obtained 360 days after TCRalphabeta/CD19-depleted stem cell transplant. All receptors derive from a male patient between 2 and 10 years old who had a stem cell transplant for acute lymphoblastic leukemia, so the T cells may come from the graft donor.

This clonotype was found a few times. The chain combines TRBV4-1 with TRBJ2-7, with TRBD2 matching 11 bases. Germline lookup yields CDR1 MGHRA and CDR2 YSYEKL. V was pared by 3 bases and J by 0 bases, with 4 bases of the junction left unmatched. The CDR3 consists of 16 residues. CDR3 coding DNA: TGCGCCAGCAGCCACGCGGGACTAGCGGCCTCCTACGAGCAGTACTTC. It encodes CASSHAGLAASYEQYF.

This clonotype has a handful of counts. The chain employs TRBV29-1 and TRBJ2-7, with D possibly called TRBD1 or TRBD2 (5 bases each). From germline, CDR1 is SQVTM and CDR2 ANQGSEA. The CDR3 consists of 13 residues. Deletions cut 0 bases from V and 7 bases from J, with 13 bases between. CDR3 loop: CSVEEGPGREQYF. As DNA, the CDR3 is TGCAGCGTTGAAGAGGGGCCGGGAAGGGAGCAGTACTTC.

This clonotype was found many times. The chain links TRBV28 to TRBJ1-1; D unclear. Germline V lookup: CDR1 MDHEN, CDR2 SYDVKM. This CDR3 comprises 14 residues. V was pared by 3 bases and J by 3 bases, with 11 bases between. This CDR3 reads CASSFSGYYTEAFF. As DNA, the CDR3 is TGTGCCAGCAGTTTCTCGGGGTACTACACTGAAGCTTTCTTT.

In its sample, this clonotype was seen a few times. The rearrangement links TRBV27 to TRBJ2-7, with 8 bases lining up with TRBD2. Looked up from germline, CDR1 is MNHEY and CDR2 is SMNVEV (reference sequence). The junction had 5 bases not matched to a gene; V was cut back by 5 bases and J by 2 bases. The CDR3 has 14 amino acids. The CDR3 is CASSPRGLAYEQYF. The CDR3 DNA sequence: TGTGCCAGCAGTCCACGGGGACTAGCCTACGAGCAGTACTTC.

This clonotype was seen many times. The chain combines TRBV7-9 with TRBJ2-1; a possible D gene is TRBD2 (5 bases). V was cut by 5 bases and J by 8 bases, with 10 bases left in between. The CDR3 totals 12 residues. Germline V gene sequence: CDR1 SEHNR, CDR2 FQNEAQ (reference sequence). The CDR3 DNA is TGTGCCAGCAGCCCCAACGGGGATGAGCAGTTCTTC. The encoded protein is CASSPNGDEQFF.

This clonotype has a handful of counts. V usage is TRBV6-2 or TRBV6-3 and J usage is TRBJ1-1; 9 nucleotides line up with TRBD1. CDR3 length: 17 amino acids. The trim removed 5 bases at V and 1 base at J, leaving 11 bases unmatched. Germline CDR1 and CDR2: MNHEY and SVGEGT. CDR3 residues: CASSTPTTGGGNTEAFF. In DNA form, the CDR3 reads TGTGCCAGCAGTACCCCGACTACAGGGGGCGGGAACACTGAAGCTTTCTTT.

This clonotype was seen at least ten times. The chain joins TRBV28 to TRBJ2-1, with 10 positions matching TRBD2. Trimming cost V 2 bases and J 8 bases; bases outside gene matches: 12. The CDR3 has 17 residues. The germline gives CDR1 MDHEN, CDR2 SYDVKM. Written as DNA, the CDR3 is TGTGCCAGCAGTTTAAACCCCCCCGTAGCGGGAGGCTATGAGCAGTTCTTC. Translating it yields CASSLNPPVAGGYEQFF.

Regarding this clonotype: This may come from a read error, since a much larger clone is one base off. The J gene is TRBJ2-7, the V gene TRBV29-1, with TRBD1 identical over 8 bases. V trimming: 2 bases; J trimming: 7 bases; junction bases outside the gene matches: 7. This CDR3 region has 13 residues. Germline CDR1 is SQVTM and CDR2 is ANQGSEA. The CDR3 DNA follows: TGCAGCGTTGAAAGACAGGGGCGCAGAGAGCAGTACTTC. It codes for CSVERQGRREQYF.

V is TRBV9 and J is TRBJ2-2; D perhaps matches TRBD1 (5 bases). This CDR3 spans 15 amino acids. Deletions cut 3 bases from V and 4 bases from J, with 13 bases between. The germline V gene encodes CDR1 SGDLS and CDR2 YYNGEE. CDR3 loop: CASSGRESGTGELFF. CDR3 sequence (DNA): TGTGCCAGCAGCGGCAGGGAATCGGGCACCGGGGAGCTGTTTTTT.

CDR3 loop: CASSLAGPNTEAFF. For the CDR3, the DNA is TGTGCCAGCAGCTTGGCGGGGCCTAACACTGAAGCTTTCTTT. V is TRBV7-2 and J is TRBJ1-1, with D possibly being TRBD1 (5 bases). V was trimmed by 3 bases and J by 2 bases, leaving 10 bases between them. The CDR3 has 14 amino acids. Germline V CDR1 and CDR2: SGHTA, FQGNSA.

This clonotype was observed many times. The chain combines TRBV11-2 with TRBJ2-2; 10 bases align to TRBD2. The CDR3 has 20 residues. V shed 1 base, J shed 1 base, and the junction held 12 bases outside the gene matches. In germline, CDR1 is SGHAT, CDR2 FQNNGV. The CDR3 is CASSLVKKQGTSVNTGELFF. The DNA for the CDR3 is TGTGCCAGCAGCTTAGTAAAAAAGCAGGGGACTAGCGTGAACACCGGGGAGCTGTTTTTT.

This clonotype came up a few times. The genes are TRBV2 and TRBJ2-7; TRBD2 might be the D (5 bases). V was pared by 8 bases and J by 1 base, with 12 bases between. This CDR3 is built from 13 residues. From germline, CDR1 is SNHLY and CDR2 FYNNEI. The CDR3 protein is CASGRSRSYEQYF. Here the CDR3 DNA reads TGTGCCAGCGGGAGAAGTCGTTCCTACGAGCAGTACTTC.

The chain recombines TRBV27 with TRBJ1-1; D ambiguous. The CDR3 has 13 residues. The V gene's germline CDR1 is MNHEY and CDR2 SMNVEV (reference sequence). Between the trimmed V and J ends, which lost 2 bases and 5 bases, there was a span of 9 bases. The CDR3 loop is CASSLSGLTEAFF. The CDR3 bases are TGTGCCAGCAGTTTAAGTGGTTTGACTGAAGCTTTCTTT.

This clonotype was seen at least ten times. V and J are TRBV28 and TRBJ2-3, with 10 positions matching TRBD1. Germline V gene lookup returns CDR1 MDHEN and CDR2 SYDVKM. The CDR3 contains 15 residues. V shed 5 bases and J 2 bases; nucleotides not matched to a gene: 4. In nucleotides, the CDR3 is TGTGCCAGCAGTGGCGGGACAGGGGCCACAGATACGCAGTATTTT. Its protein product is CASSGGTGATDTQYF.

This clonotype has a count of ten or more. The chain joins TRBV29-1 to TRBJ2-2, with a possible D match to TRBD2 (5 bases). V lost 2 bases, J lost 8 bases, and 9 bases lay in between. The CDR3 contains 12 residues. Germline V gene lookup returns CDR1 SQVTM and CDR2 ANQGSEA. CDR3 sequence: CSVENGEGELFF. CDR3 nucleotides: TGCAGCGTTGAAAACGGGGAGGGGGAGCTGTTTTTT.

The chain is built from TRBV7-2 and TRBJ2-1; possibly TRBD1 or TRBD2 for D (5 bases each). Trimming stripped 3 bases from V and 15 bases from J, with 15 bases between. Per the germline V gene, CDR1 is SGHTA and CDR2 is FQGNSA. This CDR3 region has 12 residues. The CDR3 spells CASSFGGLGPFF. In nucleotides, the CDR3 is TGTGCCAGCAGCTTTGGGGGTCTGGGTCCGTTCTTC.

Comment on this clonotype: It may be a read error: a sequence one base away is much more abundant. The chain links TRBV9 to TRBJ2-1; D gene unclear. The CDR3 has 12 amino acids. The germline V gene encodes CDR1 SGDLS and CDR2 YYNGEE. V was clipped by 6 bases and J by 9 bases, with 13 bases between them. CDR3 residues: CASIVTSSEQFF. In nucleotides, the CDR3 is TGTGCCAGCATCGTTACGAGTTCTGAGCAGTTCTTC.

There are many counts of this clonotype. The chain has TRBV12-3 or TRBV12-4 and TRBJ2-7; the D is unclear. The CDR3 spans 17 residues. Trimming shortened V by 1 base and J by 3 bases, and 19 bases separated the two germline ends. The CDR3 DNA reads TGTGCCAGCAGTTTAGTTCGTGGGTCAAAGGGATTCTACGAGCAGTACTTC. Translated: CASSLVRGSKGFYEQYF.

This clonotype occurred a few times. At one of its ends the junction is not consistent with the germline gene, which may arise from a read error. The chain links TRBV20-1 to TRBJ2-1; 7 nucleotides agree with TRBD2. CDR1 and CDR2 from the germline V gene are DFQATT and SNEGSKA (reference sequence). The CDR3 totals 15 residues. CDR3 DNA sequence: TGCTGTGCCGAATTAGCGGGCCGCTCCTACAATGAGCAGTTCTTC. This sequence encodes CCAELAGRSYNEQFF.

This chain uses TRBV5-6 with TRBJ1-1; D is unclear. V was cut by 4 bases and J by 3 bases, with 4 bases left in between. Germline lookup yields CDR1 SGHDT and CDR2 YYEEEE. The CDR3 runs 11 residues. CDR3 nucleotide sequence: TGTGCCAGCAGCCAATACACTGAAGCTTTCTTT. This sequence encodes CASSQYTEAFF. The variable domain in full, completed from reference TRBV5-6 and TRBJ1-1, reads DAGVTQSPTHLIKTRGQQVTLRCSPKSGHDTVSWYQQALGQGPQFIFQYYEEEERQRGNFPDRFSGHQFPNYSSELNVNALLLGDSALYLCASSQYTEAFFGQGTRLTVV.

This sequence joins TRBV6-2 or TRBV6-3 and TRBJ2-1, with D unresolved. Germline CDR1 reads MNHEY; CDR2 reads SVGEGT. The CDR3 extends over 16 amino acids. Between the trimmed V and J ends, which lost 2 bases and 7 bases, there was a span of 18 bases. The CDR3 nucleotides read TGTGCCAGCAGTTACCTTCCCGGCTATAGGGTGAATGAGCAGTTCTTC. Translating gives CASSYLPGYRVNEQFF.

This clonotype occurred a few times. V is TRBV2 and J is TRBJ2-7; TRBD1 might be the D (8 bases). This CDR3 spans 13 amino acids. Germline lookup yields CDR1 SNHLY and CDR2 FYNNEI. The germline V and J ends were trimmed by 11 bases and 4 bases, with 18 bases remaining between them. CDR3 region: CAEGEQGGYEQYF. The CDR3 nucleotides are TGTGCCGAAGGGGAACAGGGGGGGTACGAGCAGTACTTC.